The next 31 T cell receptor beta chains were all read from a single sample in a study of identical twins. TCRdb reanalysed the 5' RACE reads using MiXCR and keeps one entry per CDR3 protein. Among 400,000 to 550,000 distinct CDR3 sequences listed, around 20% were seen once. These data were also reused for a study on T cells expressing NK-cell markers.

Sequenced material: CD4+ T cells sorted from blood. The receptors here all came from a young woman in good health.

The CDR3 DNA sequence: TGCGCCAGCAGCTTGGAGGTTGGCGGGAGGGCAGAAGATACGCAGTATTTT. It codes for CASSLEVGGRAEDTQYF. This chain uses TRBV5-1 with TRBJ2-3; 9 bases are shared with TRBD2. From germline, CDR1 is SGHRS and CDR2 YFSETQ. The CDR3 is 17 amino acids. Trimming at V came to 0 bases and at J to 5 bases, leaving 10 bases not matched to a gene.

This clonotype was seen only a few times. The V call is TRBV5-4, the J call TRBJ2-3, with 11 nucleotides matching TRBD2. Unmatched junction bases numbered 7, after V lost 3 bases and J lost 4 bases. Germline CDR1 reads SGHNT; CDR2 reads YYREEE (reference sequence). The CDR3 consists of 16 residues. Here the CDR3 reads CASSSTSGSRSDTQYF. The CDR3 region has the DNA TGTGCCAGCAGCTCTACTAGCGGGAGTCGGTCAGATACGCAGTATTTT.

The CDR3 DNA reads as TGTGCCAGCACCACTCGCAGGGGGGGCACCGGGGAGCTGTTTTTT. It codes for CASTTRRGGTGELFF. This rearrangement joins TRBV12-3 or TRBV12-4 to TRBJ2-2; D may be TRBD1 or TRBD2 (7 bases each). This CDR3 region has 15 residues. V was cut by 7 bases and J by 4 bases, with 16 bases left in between.

V is TRBV18 and J is TRBJ1-6; TRBD1 aligns across 7 bases. Germline CDR1 is KGHSH and CDR2 is LQKENI. The ends lost 4 bases at V and 7 bases at J; junction bases unmatched: 4. The CDR3 length is 14 residues. The CDR3 loop reads CASSRTGDNSPLHF. CDR3 nucleotides: TGTGCCAGCTCACGAACAGGGGACAATTCACCCCTCCACTTT.

V is TRBV18 and J is TRBJ2-7, with TRBD2 matching 8 bases. The V gene's germline CDR1 is KGHSH and CDR2 LQKENI. J lost 3 bases, V lost 2 bases, and 15 bases had no gene match. The CDR3 loop spans 18 amino acids. In DNA, the CDR3 is TGTGCCAGCTCACCAGAGTCCGGCAGCGGGAGTAGGATCTACGAGCAGTACTTC. Protein product: CASSPESGSGSRIYEQYF.

The sample holds many counts of this clonotype. This chain links TRBV20-1 with TRBJ1-1; 7 bases align to TRBD1. Germline V gene lookup returns CDR1 DFQATT and CDR2 SNEGSKA (reference sequence). The CDR3 runs to 12 residues. CDR3 in DNA: TGCAGCGAACTACAGGGGATCACTGAAGCTTTCTTT. Amino acids: CSELQGITEAFF.

A few counts support this clonotype. The chain couples TRBV20-1 to TRBJ2-5; D gene ambiguous. This CDR3 has 13 residues. The V and J ends lost 1 base and 2 bases respectively, with 8 bases between them. Germline CDR1 reads DFQATT; CDR2 reads SNEGSKA (reference sequence). The CDR3 DNA reads TGCAGTGCTAGAGGTGTTATTCAAGAGACCCAGTACTTC. Translation gives CSARGVIQETQYF.

This clonotype was seen more than once but under ten times. The gene calls are TRBV5-1 and TRBJ1-1; 7 nucleotides line up with TRBD1. Germline loops: CDR1 SGHRS, CDR2 YFSETQ. This CDR3 comprises 15 residues. The J segment lost 1 base and the V segment lost 2 bases, leaving 5 bases of the junction unmatched. CDR3 sequence (DNA): TGCGCCAGCAGCTTTTCGACAGGGTCGAACACTGAAGCTTTCTTT. Amino acids: CASSFSTGSNTEAFF.

This clonotype was found many times. V is TRBV12-3 or TRBV12-4 and J is TRBJ2-2; 9 bases fit TRBD1. CDR3 length: 17 residues. With V trimmed by 6 bases and J by 4 bases, 12 bases remained unmatched. CDR3 protein: CASSSPLGQGPTGELFF. The CDR3 nucleotides are TGTGCCAGCAGCTCTCCCTTGGGACAGGGTCCCACCGGGGAGCTGTTTTTT.

This clonotype was detected only a few times. The chain uses TRBV20-1 and TRBJ2-5; perhaps TRBD2 as D (6 bases). From germline, CDR1 is DFQATT and CDR2 SNEGSKA (reference sequence). The CDR3 spans 13 residues. The V gene lost 2 bases and the J gene lost 4 bases, with 11 bases spanning the gap. CDR3 DNA: TGCAGTGCTAGATTGGGAGGCGGAGAGACCCAGTACTTC. Translated, it gives CSARLGGGETQYF.

This clonotype was detected many times. The chain combines TRBV12-3 or TRBV12-4 with TRBJ2-7, with D tentatively TRBD2 (6 bases). The V and J ends lost 5 bases and 2 bases respectively, with 13 bases between them. The CDR3 is made up of 14 amino acids. CDR3 region: CASSPSGRTYEQYF. The CDR3 DNA follows: TGTGCCAGCAGTCCCTCCGGGAGAACCTACGAGCAGTACTTC.

This clonotype was observed a handful of times. V usage is TRBV9 and J usage is TRBJ2-2; tentatively, D is TRBD1 (6 bases). Trimming took off 3 bases at V and 5 bases at J, with 11 bases between the two ends. Germline lookup yields CDR1 SGDLS and CDR2 YYNGEE. The CDR3 sequence is 14 residues long. The CDR3 spells CASSGTVTTGELFF. CDR3 nucleotide sequence: TGTGCCAGCAGCGGGACAGTGACTACCGGGGAGCTGTTTTTT.

The chain employs TRBV12-3 or TRBV12-4 and TRBJ2-1; 9 bases match TRBD1. V dropped 6 bases and J dropped 4; count of bases not matched to a gene: 7. The CDR3 runs to 15 residues. Here the CDR3 DNA reads TGTGCCAGCAGCCGTAAGACAGGGGGTTACAATGAGCAGTTCTTC. It codes for CASSRKTGGYNEQFF.

The chain carries TRBV7-3 and TRBJ2-1; the match to TRBD2 covers 8 bases. Germline values: CDR1 SGHTA, CDR2 FQGTGA. J gave up 7 bases and V 1 base, and 9 bases lay outside the gene matches. There are 16 residues in the CDR3. CDR3 amino acids: CASSLNSGGRFNEQFF. The CDR3 DNA reads TGTGCCAGCAGCTTAAATTCGGGGGGGCGTTTTAATGAGCAGTTCTTC.

This clonotype was recorded a few times. The chain couples TRBV7-9 to TRBJ1-6; TRBD1 agrees at 8 bases. The CDR3 has 15 residues. CDR1 and CDR2 (germline): SEHNR, FQNEAQ (reference sequence). The J segment lost 8 bases and the V segment lost 5 bases, leaving 8 bases of the junction unmatched. CDR3 sequence (DNA): TGTGCCAGCAGCCCTCCGACAGGGGCGTATTCACCCCTCCACTTT. As protein: CASSPPTGAYSPLHF. The full variable domain, with the rest looked up from reference TRBV7-9 and TRBJ1-6, is DTGVSQNPRHKITKRGQNVTFRCDPISEHNRLYWYRQTLGQGPEFLTYFQNEAQLEKSRLLSDRFSAERPKGSFSTLEIQRTEQGDSAMYLCASSPPTGAYSPLHFGNGTRLTVT.

A few counts support this clonotype. This rearrangement joins TRBV5-1 to TRBJ2-3; 10 bases agree with TRBD2. V shed 2 bases and J 1 base; nucleotides not matched to a gene: 1. CDR3 length equals 15 residues. Germline assignment: CDR1 SGHRS and CDR2 YFSETQ. CDR3 residues: CASSFTSGGTDTQYF. The CDR3 DNA is TGCGCCAGCAGCTTTACTAGCGGGGGCACAGATACGCAGTATTTT. Drawing the rest from reference TRBV5-1 and TRBJ2-3, the complete variable domain is KAGVTQTPRYLIKTRGQQVTLSCSPISGHRSVSWYQQTPGQGLQFLFEYFSETQRNKGNFPGRFSGRQFSNSRSEMNVSTLELGDSALYLCASSFTSGGTDTQYFGPGTRLTVL.

The chain links TRBV2 to TRBJ1-5; D uncertain. CDR1 is SNHLY and CDR2 is FYNNEI in the germline V gene. Trimming cost V 6 bases and J 5 bases, with 11 bases left between them. The CDR3 sequence is 13 residues long. The CDR3 DNA reads TGTGCCAGCAGAGAGGACTTTCATCAGCCCCAGCATTTT. Protein sequence: CASREDFHQPQHF.

The genes are TRBV29-1 and TRBJ1-2, with D uncertain. V dropped 3 bases and J dropped 6 bases, with 8 bases sitting between them. This CDR3 region has 11 residues. Germline V lookup: CDR1 SQVTM, CDR2 ANQGSEA. CDR3: CSVDRANGYTF. CDR3 bases: TGCAGCGTTGATAGGGCTAATGGCTACACCTTC.

This chain joins TRBV10-3 and TRBJ2-7; a possible D gene is TRBD2 (6 bases). In germline, CDR1 is ENHRY, CDR2 SYGVKD. Trimming removed 6 bases from V and 4 bases from J, with 16 bases in between. This CDR3 is built from 14 residues. The CDR3 bases are TGTGCCATCAGGGTAGGTAGCGGAACTTACGAGCAGTACTTC. Translated: CAIRVGSGTYEQYF.

The V call is TRBV12-3 or TRBV12-4, the J call TRBJ2-1, with 12 bases lining up with TRBD2. J was trimmed by 3 bases and V by 6 bases; bases with no gene match: 3. The CDR3 spans 15 residues. The CDR3 spells CASRLAGGDYNEQFF. CDR3 bases: TGTGCCAGCAGACTAGCGGGGGGCGACTACAATGAGCAGTTCTTC.

The gene calls are TRBV6-1 and TRBJ2-7; D call uncertain. The V and J ends lost 4 bases and 1 base respectively, with 8 bases between them. Looked up from germline, CDR1 is MNHNS and CDR2 is SASEGT. This CDR3 has 13 amino acids. CDR3 sequence reads: CASSGLNSYEQYF. The CDR3 region has the DNA TGTGCCAGCAGTGGCCTTAATTCCTACGAGCAGTACTTC.

This chain uses TRBV29-1 with TRBJ2-1, with 10 bases lining up with TRBD1. The V gene's germline CDR1 is SQVTM and CDR2 ANQGSEA. V trimming: 1 base; J trimming: 8 bases; junction bases outside the gene matches: 14. The CDR3 is made up of 17 amino acids. The CDR3 sequence: CSVEGTTGTGDKHEQFF. DNA for the CDR3: TGCAGCGTTGAAGGAACTACCGGGACAGGGGACAAGCATGAGCAGTTCTTC.

This clonotype was seen a handful of times. The CDR3 loop is CASSLAGTAVYEQYF. Written as DNA, the CDR3 is TGTGCCAGCAGCTTAGCGGGGACAGCCGTATACGAGCAGTACTTC. The V and J genes are TRBV7-2 and TRBJ2-7; 7 bases align to TRBD1. This CDR3 is 15 amino acids long. Germline V gene data show CDR1 as SGHTA and CDR2 as FQGNSA. With 0 bases clipped from V and 4 bases from J, the junction kept 6 bases outside the gene matches. Using reference TRBV7-2 and TRBJ2-7 for the parts outside the CDR3, the full variable domain is GAGVSQSPSNKVTEKGKDVELRCDPISGHTALYWYRQSLGQGLEFLIYFQGNSAPDKSGLPSDRFSAERTGGSVSTLTIQRTQQEDSAVYLCASSLAGTAVYEQYFGPGTRLTVT.

This clonotype was seen a handful of times. In DNA, the CDR3 is TGCGCCAGCAGCCAAAGGGGGACAGGATTGTACGAGCAGTACTTC. Translation gives CASSQRGTGLYEQYF. This sequence joins TRBV4-1 and TRBJ2-7, with 8 bases matching TRBD1. In germline, CDR1 is MGHRA, CDR2 YSYEKL. The CDR3 is 15 residues long. Trimming took 2 bases from V and 4 from J; bases not matched to a gene: 7.

This clonotype was observed a few times. The chain recombines TRBV5-1 with TRBJ2-5, with TRBD2 as a possible D gene (6 bases). Germline V gives CDR1 SGHRS, CDR2 YFSETQ. The CDR3 runs to 14 residues. Between the trimmed V and J ends, which lost 0 bases and 3 bases, there was a span of 9 bases. The CDR3 DNA reads as TGCGCCAGCAGCTTGGTTACGGGGGAAGAGACCCAGTACTTC. Translating gives CASSLVTGEETQYF. The variable domain in full, completed from reference TRBV5-1 and TRBJ2-5, reads KAGVTQTPRYLIKTRGQQVTLSCSPISGHRSVSWYQQTPGQGLQFLFEYFSETQRNKGNFPGRFSGRQFSNSRSEMNVSTLELGDSALYLCASSLVTGEETQYFGPGTRLLVL.

The gene calls are TRBV20-1 and TRBJ1-1; D is unclear. Germline values: CDR1 DFQATT, CDR2 SNEGSKA (reference sequence). This CDR3 has 13 amino acids. Trimming pared 3 bases from V and 1 base from J, leaving 9 bases between. The CDR3 loop is CSARNRPNTEAFF. The DNA of the CDR3 is TGCAGTGCTAGGAATAGACCGAACACTGAAGCTTTCTTT.

The chain recombines TRBV18 with TRBJ2-3; D ambiguous. Germline CDR1 KGHSH, CDR2 LQKENI. V shed 3 bases and J shed 4 bases, with 11 bases lying between them. The CDR3 extends over 14 amino acids. Written as DNA, the CDR3 is TGTGCCAGCTCACCTCCGGAAGTATCAGATACGCAGTATTTT. Amino acids: CASSPPEVSDTQYF.

This clonotype came up a few times. This rearrangement joins TRBV5-1 to TRBJ2-1; maybe TRBD2 (8 bases). The CDR3 extends over 19 amino acids. Germline CDR1 is SGHRS and CDR2 is YFSETQ. V was shortened by 2 bases and J by 3 bases, with 24 bases between the two germline ends. This CDR3 reads CASSFSLAGTAGVYNEQFF. The DNA for the CDR3 is TGCGCCAGCAGCTTTTCCCTTGCGGGGACAGCGGGGGTCTACAATGAGCAGTTCTTC. Filled out from reference TRBV5-1 and TRBJ2-1, the complete variable domain reads KAGVTQTPRYLIKTRGQQVTLSCSPISGHRSVSWYQQTPGQGLQFLFEYFSETQRNKGNFPGRFSGRQFSNSRSEMNVSTLELGDSALYLCASSFSLAGTAGVYNEQFFGPGTRLTVL.

J is TRBJ2-1 and V is TRBV18, with no clear D. CDR3 length equals 16 residues. The V gene's germline CDR1 is KGHSH and CDR2 LQKENI. V was pared by 3 bases and J by 0 bases, with 12 bases between. For the CDR3, the DNA is TGTGCCAGCTCACCTGGATGGATGAGCTCCTACAATGAGCAGTTCTTC. This sequence encodes CASSPGWMSSYNEQFF.

The V and J genes are TRBV6-1 and TRBJ2-5; weak D call: TRBD2 (5 bases). CDR1 is MNHNS, CDR2 SASEGT, per germline. The CDR3 spans 14 residues. V dropped 5 bases and J dropped 5 bases, with 15 bases sitting between them. CDR3 DNA sequence: TGTGCCAGCAGTCCCCCCGGACTGGAGGAGACCCAGTACTTC. This sequence encodes CASSPPGLEETQYF.

The DNA of the CDR3 is TGTGCCACCCGGGGCGGGGGAGCCTACAATGAGCAGTTCTTC. This encodes CATRGGGAYNEQFF. The genes are TRBV6-1 and TRBJ2-1; 7 nucleotides align to TRBD2. V gave up 10 bases and J gave up 2 bases; unmatched junction bases: 8. This CDR3 is 14 amino acids long. The germline V gene encodes CDR1 MNHNS and CDR2 SASEGT.